This is a list of T cell receptor beta chains from one sample in a study of cytomegalovirus exposure and HLA in healthy donors. The protocol was immunoSEQ multiplex PCR, while the TCRdb copy is restricted to in-frame clones and leaves out a portion. This table holds 110,000 to 150,000 clones, over 60% found once. Source material: PBMCs. The receptors derive from a woman aged 40 to 49 in good health and CMV-seronegative. Each CDR3 is given with its conserved first and last residue. A D gene is named only where the DNA matches it firmly. A row's size may be missing; if present it is once, few, many or a size class.

v_gene	d_gene	abundance	j_gene	CDR3nt	CDR3aa
TRBV10-3	NA	few	TRBJ1-1	TGTGCCATCAGTGACAACGGGAACACTGAAGCTTTCTTT	CAISDNGNTEAFF
TRBV4-2	NA	once	TRBJ2-1	TGTGCCAGCAGCCGGGGGGAAGGGAATAATGAGCAGTTCTTC	CASSRGEGNNEQFF
TRBV2	NA	NA	TRBJ1-1	TGTGCCAGCAGCCGGGACAAGAACACTGAAGCTTTCTTT	CASSRDKNTEAFF
TRBV7-9	NA	once	TRBJ2-2	TGTTCCAGCAGCCATAGGGCGGACGGGGTCGCCGGGGAGCTGTTTTTT	CSSSHRADGVAGELFF
TRBV6-1	NA	NA	TRBJ2-3	TGTGCCAGCAGTGAAGCCTTGGGGGGTGAAGGGAGAGGGGATACGCAGTATTTT	CASSEALGGEGRGDTQYF
TRBV30	NA	NA	TRBJ2-5	TGTGCCCGGGACACGGCGATCCAAGAGACCCAGTACTTC	CARDTAIQETQYF
TRBV4-2	TRBD2	NA	TRBJ2-2	TGTGCCAGCAGCCAAGCCCAGGGACTAGCCGTTTACAAACCCGGGGAGCTGTTTTTT	CASSQAQGLAVYKPGELFF
TRBV9	TRBD1	NA	TRBJ2-7	TGTGCCAGCAGCGTAGGAGGGCCCGGGACAGGGGCGCACGAGCAGTACTTC	CASSVGGPGTGAHEQYF
TRBV5-1	TRBD1	NA	TRBJ1-2	TGCGCCAGCAGCTCCGGACAGGGTGGGTATGGCTACACCTTC	CASSSGQGGYGYTF
TRBV2	TRBD1	NA	TRBJ1-2	TGTGCCAGCAGTGAGGACAGGGGAGGATGGGGCTATGGCTACACCTTC	CASSEDRGGWGYGYTF
TRBV29-1	NA	NA	TRBJ2-7	TGCAGCGTTCGGGGTAACTACGAGCAGTACTTC	CSVRGNYEQYF
TRBV28	NA	NA	TRBJ2-1	TGTGCCAGCAGTTTACGCCAGGGTCTCTACAATGAGCAGTTCTTC	CASSLRQGLYNEQFF
TRBV27	TRBD1	NA	TRBJ1-2	TGTGCCAGCACTCAACAGGGGGGCTATGGCTACACCTTC	CASTQQGGYGYTF
TRBV28	NA	NA	TRBJ2-5	TGTGCCAGCAGTTTCCGGGAGCATTGGGAGACCCAGTACTTC	CASSFREHWETQYF
TRBV28	NA	few	TRBJ1-6	TGTGCCAGCAGTTTCCAGGGAGGTTCACCCCTCCACTTT	CASSFQGGSPLHF
TRBV7-9	TRBD1	NA	TRBJ1-1	TGTGCCAGCAGCTCCACGACAGGGGAGAAGTATGAAGCTTTCTTT	CASSSTTGEKYEAFF
TRBV14	NA	NA	TRBJ2-7	TGTGCCAGCAGCTTAAACAGGGTCAGCTCCTACGAGCAGTACTTC	CASSLNRVSSYEQYF
TRBV7-9	TRBD1	once	TRBJ1-2	TGTGCCAGCAGCGGGACAGAAAACTATGGCTACACCTTC	CASSGTENYGYTF
TRBV28	NA	NA	TRBJ1-2	TGTGCCAGCAGTTTCCTTGGACAGCCCTATGGCTACACCTTC	CASSFLGQPYGYTF
TRBV7-9	NA	NA	TRBJ2-7	TGTGCCAGCAGCTTAGCAGCCTTTTCCTACGAGCAGTACTTC	CASSLAAFSYEQYF
TRBV2	TRBD1	NA	TRBJ1-1	TGTGCCAGCAGCCTGACAGGGGCGGGGGAAGCTTTCTTT	CASSLTGAGEAFF
TRBV7-6	NA	once	TRBJ1-1	TGTGCCAGCAGCTTATGGGGCAGAAACACTGAAGCTTTCTTT	CASSLWGRNTEAFF
TRBV5-1	TRBD2	NA	TRBJ2-1	TGCGCCAGCAGCTTGGCCTTAGCTAGCGGATACAATGAGCAGTTCTTC	CASSLALASGYNEQFF
TRBV7-9	NA	NA	TRBJ2-2	TGTTCCAGCAGCTTAGAGGCCAGGGGATTTACCGGGGAGCTGTTTTTT	CSSSLEARGFTGELFF
TRBV15	NA	once	TRBJ2-1	TGTGCCACCAGCAGAGGACAGGACTACAATGAGCAGTTCTTC	CATSRGQDYNEQFF
TRBV18	TRBD2	NA	TRBJ2-1	TGTGCCAGCTCACCGACTAGCGGGAGGTCCTACAATGAGCAGTTCTTC	CASSPTSGRSYNEQFF
TRBV4-1	NA	NA	TRBJ1-5	TGCGCCAGCAGCACGATGCGGGATCAGCCCCAGCATTTT	CASSTMRDQPQHF
TRBV5-6	TRBD1	few	TRBJ2-7	TGTGCCAGCAGCATGAAACCCGGGACAGGGGGCGCTGAGTCCGACGAGCAGTACTTC	CASSMKPGTGGAESDEQYF
TRBV27	NA	NA	TRBJ2-6	TGTGCCAGCCGCTTCGGAGGTGGGGCCAACGTCCTGACTTTC	CASRFGGGANVLTF
TRBV5-1	NA	NA	TRBJ1-1	TGCGCCAGCAGCGAAAGCAGGGGTATCGGTGAAGCTTTCTTT	CASSESRGIGEAFF
TRBV19	TRBD1	few	TRBJ1-1	TGTGCCAGTAGTCCCCGGGACAGGTGGACTACTGAAGCTTTCTTT	CASSPRDRWTTEAFF
TRBV18	TRBD1	NA	TRBJ2-2	TGTGCCAGCTCACCACCGAACAGGGGGAACACCGGGGAGCTGTTTTTT	CASSPPNRGNTGELFF
TRBV6-5	NA	NA	TRBJ2-7	TGTGCCAGCAGTTACGTAAAAGGAGGGGCGTCCTACGAGCAGTACTTC	CASSYVKGGASYEQYF
TRBV4-1	TRBD1	NA	TRBJ1-5	TGCGCCAGCAGGGCCAGACAGGGAGATAATCAGCCCCAGCATTTT	CASRARQGDNQPQHF
TRBV5-1	NA	NA	TRBJ2-6	TGCGCCAGCAGCTTCCGGGCTGGGGCCAACGTCCTGACTTTC	CASSFRAGANVLTF
TRBV11-2	NA	NA	TRBJ2-3	TGTGCCAGCAGCTTAGACCCAGGTTACAACACAGATACGCAGTATTTT	CASSLDPGYNTDTQYF
TRBV6-6	NA	few	TRBJ1-1	TGTGCCAGCAGTACTCAGGCGAACACTGAAGCTTTCTTT	CASSTQANTEAFF
TRBV19	NA	NA	TRBJ1-6	TGTGCCAGTAGTCCGGACGCGGCGGGAAATCCACCCCTCCACTTT	CASSPDAAGNPPLHF
TRBV10-1	NA	NA	TRBJ1-1	TGCGCCAGCAGTGAGACCACCCAGGGGAACACTGAAGCTTTCTTT	CASSETTQGNTEAFF
TRBV28	NA	NA	TRBJ2-7	TGTGCCAGCAGTTTTCGCAGAACGATCTCCTACGAGCAGTACTTC	CASSFRRTISYEQYF
TRBV11-2	NA	NA	TRBJ1-2	TGTGCCAGCAGGGCGGGTCCAACAGCATCTAATGGCTACACCTTC	CASRAGPTASNGYTF
TRBV6-5	TRBD2	few	TRBJ2-7	TGTGCCAGCAGTTTAACTAGCGGGGGGGGAAAGGACGAGCAGTACTTC	CASSLTSGGGKDEQYF
TRBV19	NA	once	TRBJ1-2	TGTGCCAGTAGCCTAGACTGGGCCCCAGGGGGCTACACCTTC	CASSLDWAPGGYTF
TRBV4-1	TRBD2	NA	TRBJ2-3	TGCGCCAGCCTGCCGGGGGTAGCGGGATTAATAGTGGCGGATACGCAGTATTTT	CASLPGVAGLIVADTQYF
TRBV27	NA	NA	TRBJ1-2	TGTGCCAGCAGTTTATCTGGCAGAATCTATGGCTACACCTTC	CASSLSGRIYGYTF
TRBV6-5	NA	NA	TRBJ1-1	TGTGCCACCGCGGGGAGGTTCGGCACTGAAGCTTTCTTT	CATAGRFGTEAFF
TRBV7-9	NA	NA	TRBJ2-7	TGTGCCAGCAGCTTAGTAGAAACCTACGAGCAGTACTTC	CASSLVETYEQYF
TRBV5-1	TRBD1	NA	TRBJ2-5	TGCGCCAGCAGCCCGGGACAGGGAGAGACCCAGTACTTC	CASSPGQGETQYF
TRBV19	NA	few	TRBJ1-1	TGTGCCAGTAACTACGGACAAGAAGAAGCTTTCTTT	CASNYGQEEAFF
TRBV6-5	NA	once	TRBJ2-7	TGTGCCAGCAGTTACGGGGCGCCCTACGAGCAGTACTTC	CASSYGAPYEQYF
TRBV10-3	NA	NA	TRBJ2-5	TGTGCCATCAAAAGTAGCGACGGCCAAGAGACCCAGTACTTC	CAIKSSDGQETQYF
TRBV19	NA	NA	TRBJ1-5	TGTGCCACCGGGGCTTTTTTCTGGACTATGGGTAATCAGCCCCAGCATTTT	CATGAFFWTMGNQPQHF
TRBV27	TRBD2	NA	TRBJ2-5	TGTGCCAGCAGTCCCCGGACTAGCGGGGGGGGAGAGACCCAGTACTTC	CASSPRTSGGGETQYF
TRBV18	NA	NA	TRBJ2-3	TGTGCCAGCTCCCGGGGGATTTTATCTGGCGGCACAGATACGCAGTATTTT	CASSRGILSGGTDTQYF
TRBV5-1	NA	NA	TRBJ2-3	TGCGCCAGCAGCTTGGGAGGGAGTACGGATACGCAGTATTTT	CASSLGGSTDTQYF
TRBV9	NA	NA	TRBJ1-6	TGTGCCAGCAGCGTAGGGATGGGGCAGACTAATTCACCCCTCCACTTT	CASSVGMGQTNSPLHF
TRBV18	NA	NA	TRBJ2-7	TGTGCCAGCTCACCAGAACAGCTCTCCTACGAGCAGTACTTC	CASSPEQLSYEQYF
TRBV15	NA	NA	TRBJ2-1	TGTGCCACCAGCAGAGATCGCGTGGCGGGACGAGAGCAGTTCTTC	CATSRDRVAGREQFF
TRBV19	NA	NA	TRBJ2-7	TGTGCCACAAAGGAGGGTCCTATCTCCTATGAGCAGTACTTC	CATKEGPISYEQYF
TRBV28	NA	NA	TRBJ1-4	TGTGCCAGCAGTTACCGGGACAAGTGGAATGAAAAACTGTTTTTT	CASSYRDKWNEKLFF